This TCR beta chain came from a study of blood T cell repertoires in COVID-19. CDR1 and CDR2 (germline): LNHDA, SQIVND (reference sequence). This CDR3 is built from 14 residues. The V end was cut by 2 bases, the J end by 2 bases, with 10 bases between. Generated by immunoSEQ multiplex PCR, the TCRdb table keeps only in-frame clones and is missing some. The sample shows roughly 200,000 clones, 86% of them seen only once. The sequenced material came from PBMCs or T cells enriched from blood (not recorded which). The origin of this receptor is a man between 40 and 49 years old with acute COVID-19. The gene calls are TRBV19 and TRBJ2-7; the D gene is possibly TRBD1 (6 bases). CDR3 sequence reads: CASSISRDTYEQYF. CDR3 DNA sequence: TGTGCCAGTAGTATATCCCGGGACACCTACGAGCAGTACTTC.